A single sample is the source of the 12 T cell receptor beta chains below, sequenced in a study of shared clonotypes between healthy human individuals (TCRdb year 2020). Libraries were made using the immunoSEQ multiplex PCR assay. In its TCRdb copy, this immuneACCESS table keeps in-frame sequences only and misses some clones. Where compared with another copy, unresolved V genes explain less than half of these, and the others have no known cause. Recorded for this sample are a few million clones; roughly 93% of them occurred a single time. Of the sample, about 0.37% falls within the top ten clones. What was sequenced was naive CD4+ T cells from PBMCs. This specimen's cell subset or site label, per the study, means: CD45RA+ positively selected. Source of these receptors: a man aged 18-30 years in good health. Some clones in this sample may be carry-over from other donors' samples.

V and J are TRBV5-1 and TRBJ2-7; 8 positions match TRBD2. V lost 0 bases and J lost 6; bases outside the gene matches: 5. The CDR3 runs 14 residues. In germline, CDR1 is SGHRS, CDR2 YFSETQ. DNA for the CDR3: TGCGCCAGCAGCTTGGATGCGGGAGGAGGCGAGCAGTACTTC. It is translated as CASSLDAGGGEQYF.

The chain employs TRBV9 and TRBJ2-5; 14 bases are shared with TRBD2. The germline V gene encodes CDR1 SGDLS and CDR2 YYNGEE. After removal of 3 bases from V and 3 bases from J, the junction contained 4 bases not matched to a gene. CDR3 length: 16 amino acids. The CDR3 DNA sequence: TGTGCCAGCAGCGCCCGACTAGCGGGAGGGAAAGAGACCCAGTACTTC. This translates into CASSARLAGGKETQYF.

The chain uses TRBV7-8 and TRBJ1-5; tentatively, D is TRBD1 (5 bases). Germline-derived CDR1 and CDR2 are SGHVS and FQNEAQ. This CDR3 is 12 amino acids long. V lost 1 base and J 12 bases, leaving 10 bases between the germline ends. CDR3 bases: TGTGCCAGCAGCTTAGTTGGGGGTCACCAGCATTTT. Its protein is CASSLVGGHQHF.

This clone was seen once. This chain uses TRBV15 with TRBJ1-3; D perhaps matches TRBD1 (6 bases). Trimming removed 8 bases at V and 5 bases at J, with 22 bases between. CDR1 and CDR2 from the germline V gene are LNHNV and YYDKDF (reference sequence). The CDR3 has 16 residues. This chain's CDR3 is CATGASGTNARNTIYF. CDR3 nucleotide sequence: TGTGCCACCGGTGCATCCGGGACAAACGCGAGAAACACCATATATTTT.

The V and J genes are TRBV7-2 and TRBJ2-2, with D perhaps TRBD2 (6 bases). V was trimmed by 0 bases and J by 5 bases, leaving 13 bases between them. CDR1 is SGHTA, CDR2 FQGNSA, per germline. There are 16 residues in the CDR3. As DNA, the CDR3 is TGTGCCAGCAGCTTAGCCGGGACTTATTTGACCGGGGAGCTGTTTTTT. This translates into CASSLAGTYLTGELFF.

The CDR3 nucleotides are TGTGCTAGTGGTTTGTACGGGAGATTCGCGACCCAGTACTTC. Protein sequence: CASGLYGRFATQYF. This chain joins TRBV12-5 and TRBJ2-5, with D perhaps TRBD2 (6 bases). Germline loops: CDR1 LGHNT, CDR2 FRNRAP. The CDR3 contains 14 residues. V was cut by 2 bases and J by 7 bases, with 14 bases left in between. The full variable domain, rest sourced from reference TRBV12-5 and TRBJ2-5, is DARVTQTPRHKVTEMGQEVTMRCQPILGHNTVFWYRQTMMQGLELLAYFRNRAPLDDSGMPKDRFSAEMPDATLATLKIQPSEPRDSAVYFCASGLYGRFATQYFGPGTRLLVL.

The chain recombines TRBV28 with TRBJ2-7, with 10 bases that match TRBD2. With 6 bases clipped from V and 3 bases from J, the junction kept 14 bases outside the gene matches. Germline assignment: CDR1 MDHEN and CDR2 SYDVKM. The CDR3 loop spans 17 amino acids. The CDR3 DNA reads as TGTGCCAGCAGCTCCCTACTAGCGGGACGGGTCCGCTACGAGCAGTACTTC. This translates into CASSSLLAGRVRYEQYF.

This chain connects TRBV5-8 to TRBJ2-3; no definite D call. The CDR3 sequence is 16 residues long. Germline V CDR1 and CDR2: SGHTS, YDEGEE. V was shortened by 6 bases and J by 1 base, with 18 bases between the two germline ends. The DNA for the CDR3 is TGTGCCAGCACTCTATGGGCACGTGGGGGCACAGATACGCAGTATTTT. It encodes CASTLWARGGTDTQYF.

This chain joins TRBV6-1 and TRBJ2-7, with TRBD1 identical over 7 bases. Losses at the gene ends were 4 bases for V and 6 bases for J; bases not matched to a gene: 6. Looked up from germline, CDR1 is MNHNS and CDR2 is SASEGT. The CDR3 totals 13 residues. Here the CDR3 DNA reads TGTGCCAGCAGTGTAAACAGGGGATCCGAGCAGTACTTC. Amino acids: CASSVNRGSEQYF.

The rearrangement uses TRBV6-5 and TRBJ2-3, with D unclear. Germline CDR1 MNHEY, CDR2 SVGAGI. V shed 2 bases and J shed 3 bases, with 9 bases lying between them. This CDR3 has 14 amino acids. CDR3 bases: TGTGCCAGCAGTTACACCCAAAGGACAGATACGCAGTATTTT. This sequence encodes CASSYTQRTDTQYF.

About this clone itself: The germline gene is not matched at one end of the junction; a read error may be the cause. The chain links TRBV11-2 to TRBJ2-7; D is uncertain. The germline gives CDR1 SGHAT, CDR2 FQNNGV. The CDR3 is 14 amino acids. The chain's CDR3 is CASRLDRVAYEQYF. The DNA of the CDR3 is TGTGCCAGCAGATTAGATCGGGTAGCCTACGAGCAGTACTTC.

This clone was recorded once. The chain couples TRBV5-8 to TRBJ2-5; TRBD1 aligns across 9 bases. This CDR3 has 13 amino acids. V was pared by 5 bases and J by 5 bases, with 4 bases of the junction left unmatched. The germline V gene has CDR1 SGHTS and CDR2 YDEGEE. The CDR3 region is CASRQGAAETQYF. CDR3 sequence (DNA): TGTGCCAGCAGACAGGGGGCTGCGGAGACCCAGTACTTC.